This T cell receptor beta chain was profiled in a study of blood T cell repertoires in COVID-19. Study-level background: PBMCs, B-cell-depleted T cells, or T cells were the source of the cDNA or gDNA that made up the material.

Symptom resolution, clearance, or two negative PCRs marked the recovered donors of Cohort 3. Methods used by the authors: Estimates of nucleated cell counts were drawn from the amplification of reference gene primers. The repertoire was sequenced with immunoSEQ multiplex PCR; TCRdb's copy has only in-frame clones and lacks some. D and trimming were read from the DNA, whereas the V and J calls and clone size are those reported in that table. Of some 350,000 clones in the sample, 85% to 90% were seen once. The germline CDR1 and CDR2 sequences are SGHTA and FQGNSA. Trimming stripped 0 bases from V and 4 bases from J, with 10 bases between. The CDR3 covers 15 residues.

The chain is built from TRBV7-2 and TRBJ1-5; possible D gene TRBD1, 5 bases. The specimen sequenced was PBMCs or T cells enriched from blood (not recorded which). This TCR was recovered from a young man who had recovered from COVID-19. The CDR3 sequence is CASSLAQGWNQPQHF. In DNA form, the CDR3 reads TGTGCCAGCAGCTTAGCCCAGGGTTGGAATCAGCCCCAGCATTTT.